The clone carrying this T cell receptor (beta chain) has a count of ten or more. Its cognate antigen is unknown. This record belongs to a study of human T cells and chemical hapten exposure. About the research overall: On approximately 2 cm by approximately 2 cm of upper inner arm skin, sensitization was performed with 2% DPC. Study conclusions and caveats: Compared to controls, expanded TCRs made significantly more large clusters of similar CDR3s. As patch test score rose, PT1 expanded TCR counts tended to rise as well.

Documented time point: pre-sensitization, week 0. Treatment described: therapeutic diphenylcyclopropenone sensitization with weekly scalp DPC. As the library was built, unique molecular identifiers were attached to individual cDNA molecules. MiXCR was run by TCRdb on the RACE reads, yielding one entry per CDR3 protein. The sample lists more than 300,000 distinct CDR3 sequences, around 5.5% seen once, with over 6.5% in the top ten. CDR1 is MNHNS and CDR2 is SASEGT in the germline V gene. V was shortened by 3 bases and J by 2 bases, with 8 bases between the two germline ends. The CDR3 is 15 amino acids.

The chain has TRBV6-1 and TRBJ2-6, with D possibly matching TRBD2 (5 bases). This specimen consisted of whole blood, obtained in connection with sensitization to the hapten diphenylcyclopropenone (DPC). This receptor was identified in a woman between 18 and 29 years old with alopecia areata. Some clones in this sample may be carry-over from other donors' samples. CDR3 sequence reads: CASSEDSTGANVLTF. DNA for the CDR3: TGTGCCAGCAGTGAGGACTCGACTGGGGCCAACGTCCTGACTTTC.